The TCR beta chain under discussion was sequenced for a study of cytomegalovirus exposure and HLA in healthy donors. The study's findings and limits: A later analysis linked a missense DCLRE1C variant to TCR beta V- and J-gene trimming.

Details on this clone: Its cognate antigen is unknown. In the same sample, other DNA sequences code for this CDR3.

PCR involved 60 Vbeta and 13 Jbeta primers. Sequenced by immunoSEQ multiplex PCR; TCRdb stores in-frame clones only, minus some. The data contain 200,000 to 250,000 clones, 85% of them singletons. The records omit this donor's CMV serostatus. V gave up 5 bases and J gave up 0 bases; unmatched junction bases: 4. The CDR3 length is 15 residues. Germline V gene data show CDR1 as SGHTA and CDR2 as FQGTGA. The chain uses TRBV7-3 and TRBJ2-1; 7 nucleotides align to TRBD2. The sequence was obtained from a human donor in good health. Sequenced material: PBMCs. The CDR3 DNA follows: TGTGCCAGCAGCCCTAGCGGAAGCTCCTACAATGAGCAGTTCTTC. Protein: CASSPSGSSYNEQFF.